This TCR beta chain comes out of a study of blood T cell repertoires in COVID-19 (dated by TCRdb to 2018 to 2021). With regard to the full study: Collaborator samples came from the United States, Italy and Spain and covered acute and convalescent phases of COVID-19. The prospective study material was composed of cDNA or gDNA derived from T cells, B-cell-depleted T cells, or PBMCs. Deeply sampled blood TCRbeta repertoires from subjects exposed to, actively infected with, or recovered from COVID-19 were included in the dataset. The repertoires were made available in a free public database intended to serve as a resource for research on the immune response to SARS-CoV-2. The samples were drawn from the first 160 participants of the ongoing ImmuneRACE study and from 1,254 subjects provided by 6 global collaborators. The sample metadata nearly always contained a de-identified subject ID, COVID-19 status, age in years and sex. HLA class I and class II types, where available, came from metadata supplied by the sample provider rather than from assay-based typing. Overall results and qualifications from the work: How much clinical and demographic metadata was included differed by source and by participant, and the metadata was provided uncurated.

TCRbeta CDR3 regions were amplified from genomic DNA by means of the immunoSEQ Assay, a bias-controlled multiplex PCR. The authors processed their data as follows. The number of nucleated cells in each sample was estimated from the amplification of reference gene primers within the assay. To quantify the absolute abundance of each unique TCRbeta CDR3 rearrangement, sequence reads were collapsed and filtered. For each sample, productive Simpson clonality was calculated as the square root of Simpson's diversity index across productive rearrangements. The source is immuneACCESS, and TCRdb retained only in-frame sequences with V and J called. Part of the clones is not carried over; for the studies checked, unresolved V genes explain less than half of this, and the remainder is unexplained. The V and J calls and the clone size are those of that table, but D and trimming were determined from the DNA. The sample table lists about 220,000 clones, roughly 85% of them with a count of one. In total, the top ten clones hold roughly 2.2% of the sample.

At one collaborating source in Seattle, patients were enrolled during active infection and were followed longitudinally through the course of disease. The collaborating institutions used their own protocols to collect whole blood in K2EDTA tubes. Collaborator samples were shipped for TCRbeta analysis as frozen whole blood, isolated PBMCs, or DNA extracted from either sample type. Turning to this clone: It lacks a known antigen. There are no base qualities to consult, and no much larger clone falls within one base.

This receptor was identified in an older woman with COVID-19, enrolled during active disease. The sample comprised peripheral blood.

The CDR3 here reads CASTTTQGGTSGNTIYF. The sequence in DNA is TGTGCCAGTACCACAACGCAGGGGGGTACCTCTGGAAACACCATATATTTT. The receptor chain draws on TRBV19 and TRBJ1-3; TRBD1 aligns with 7 central bases. There are 17 amino acids in the CDR3, from cysteine to phenylalanine inclusive. Only the CDR3 portion is preserved as DNA: 51 bases, with reading frame beginning at the first base. According to the germline V gene (reference sequence), CDR1 reads LNHDA and CDR2 reads SQIVND. Trimming takes 7 bases off V and 0 bases off J; junction bases not matched to a gene: 12.